A selection of T cell receptor beta chains follows, all from one sample in a study of early T cells in non-severe SARS-CoV-2 infection. From the 5' RACE reads, TCRdb called clonotypes with MiXCR, one entry per CDR3 protein. The table lists over 60,000 distinct CDR3 sequences, under 15% of them singletons. Sequences were derived from whole blood, sampled at baseline. These receptors were taken from an adult who was a healthcare worker with PCR-confirmed SARS-CoV-2 infection or an uninfected control (not recorded which). Both conserved end residues are part of each CDR3. Fields, in order: J gene, clone size, D gene, V gene, CDR3 DNA, CDR3 protein. A D gene is named only where the DNA matches it firmly. Only some rows state a clone size, as once, few, many or a class for expanded clones.

>TRBJ2-7|many|.|TRBV20-1
TGCAGTGCCTTCACAGGGTACGTCTCCTACGAGCAGTACTTC
CSAFTGYVSYEQYF
>TRBJ2-4|few|TRBD2|TRBV11-2
TGTGCCAGCAGCTTCCGAGGGACTAGCGGGTACTCACTAGCCAAAAACATTCAGTACTTC
CASSFRGTSGYSLAKNIQYF
>TRBJ1-3|few|.|TRBV4-3
TGCGCCAGCAGCCCAGGACCTACAGCCATCGCCTCAAAACGCACCATATATTTT
CASSPGPTAIASKRTIYF
>TRBJ1-6|few|.|TRBV5-1
TGCGCCAGCAGCTTGAGCCAGGGCTATAATTCACCCCTCCACTTT
CASSLSQGYNSPLHF
>TRBJ1-1|few|.|TRBV20-1
TGCAGTGCTGAAACGCCAACAGGGCAGGAAGCTTTCTTT
CSAETPTGQEAFF
>TRBJ2-3|.|.|TRBV2
TGTGCCAGCAGTTCCAGGGCCATCACAGATACGCAGTATTTT
CASSSRAITDTQYF
>TRBJ1-2|many|.|TRBV28
TGTGCCAGCAGGGCCACTAACTATGGCTACACCTTC
CASRATNYGYTF
>TRBJ2-1|.|TRBD1|TRBV6-2/TRBV6-3
TGTGCCAGCAGAAGGGACAGTACCTCCTACAATGAGCAGTTCTTC
CASRRDSTSYNEQFF
>TRBJ2-7|few|.|TRBV13
TGTGCCAGCAGCCGAAATAGGGGATACGAGCAGTACTTC
CASSRNRGYEQYF
>TRBJ2-7|.|.|TRBV2
TGTGCCGGCAGCCGGGACGGTTCCTACGAGCAGTACTTC
CAGSRDGSYEQYF
>TRBJ2-2|.|.|TRBV12-3/TRBV12-4
TGTGCCAGCAGATACAGGGACACCGGGGAGCTGTTTTTT
CASRYRDTGELFF
>TRBJ2-2|few|.|TRBV4-1
TGCGCCAGCAGCCAACGGATACAGGAAAACACCGGGGAGCTGTTTTTT
CASSQRIQENTGELFF
>TRBJ2-7|few|.|TRBV5-6
TGTGCCAGCAGCTCGGACAGCTCCTACGAGCAGTACTTC
CASSSDSSYEQYF
>TRBJ2-7|.|TRBD1|TRBV7-6
TGTGCCAGCAGCTTGGGACCCGGGACAGACTCCTACGAGCAGTACTTC
CASSLGPGTDSYEQYF
>TRBJ2-3|many|TRBD1|TRBV20-1
TGCAGTGCGCCGAACAGGGGAAGGGGCACAGATACGCAGTATTTT
CSAPNRGRGTDTQYF
>TRBJ1-6|.|.|TRBV11-2
TGTGCCAGCAGCCAAGAACCGGGACGGAGCTCCTATAATTCACCCCTCCACTTT
CASSQEPGRSSYNSPLHF
>TRBJ2-7|.|TRBD2|TRBV6-2/TRBV6-3
TGTGCCAGCACCTACACTAGCGGGGGGGCCTTGGACGAGCAGTACTTC
CASTYTSGGALDEQYF
>TRBJ2-5|few|TRBD1|TRBV7-9
TGTGCCAGCAGCTTAGGACAGGGTTTGACCCAGTACTTC
CASSLGQGLTQYF
>TRBJ2-3|many|.|TRBV2
TGTGCCAGCAGTTGGGCAGCATGGGATACGCAGTATTTT
CASSWAAWDTQYF
>TRBJ2-7|.|.|TRBV6-1
TGTGCCAGCAAAGGGCAGGGACGGACGTACTTC
CASKGQGRTYF
>TRBJ2-2|.|.|TRBV19
TGTGCCAGTAGTCAAACCGGGGAGCTGTTTTTT
CASSQTGELFF
>TRBJ1-6|few|TRBD1|TRBV29-1
TGCAGCCCAGGGGGAGGGCTAAGAAATTCACCCCTCCACTTT
CSPGGGLRNSPLHF
>TRBJ2-7|.|.|TRBV7-8
TGTGCCAGCAGCCGGACCGGGGCCTCCTCCTACGAGCAGTACTTC
CASSRTGASSYEQYF
>TRBJ1-6|many|.|TRBV9
TGTGCCAGCAGCGTCACAGGGAGCTCCTATAATTCACCCCTCCACTTT
CASSVTGSSYNSPLHF
>TRBJ2-3|few|TRBD2|TRBV4-2
TGTGCCAGCAGCCAAGAGGGAACTAGCGGGGGGCCTTCCGCAGATACGCAGTATTTT
CASSQEGTSGGPSADTQYF
>TRBJ2-3|many|.|TRBV12-3/TRBV12-4
TGTGCCAGCAGTCCCGACGGGGGCAAGGATACGCAGTATTTT
CASSPDGGKDTQYF
>TRBJ1-3|few|.|TRBV4-3
TGCGCCAGCAGCCAAGATAAGGAAAGCTCTGGAAACACCATATATTTT
CASSQDKESSGNTIYF
>TRBJ2-1|many|TRBD1|TRBV28
TGTGCCAGCAGTCGCACAGGGGGCGGATCCTACAATGAGCAGTTCTTC
CASSRTGGGSYNEQFF
>TRBJ1-5|few|TRBD1|TRBV29-1
TGCAGCGTTAGGGGGACAGAAGATAGCAATCAGCCCCAGCATTTT
CSVRGTEDSNQPQHF
>TRBJ2-2|.|TRBD1|TRBV5-1
TGCGCCAGCAGCTTGTTAGGCCAGGGGGCCGGGGAGCTGTTTTTT
CASSLLGQGAGELFF
>TRBJ2-7|few|.|TRBV20-1
TGCAGTGCTAGAGTCTCAAACTCCTACGAGCAGTACTTC
CSARVSNSYEQYF
>TRBJ2-1|many|.|TRBV18
TGTGCCAGCTCACCACAGGGACCCTCCTACAATGAGCAGTTCTTC
CASSPQGPSYNEQFF
>TRBJ2-1|few|.|TRBV7-9
TGTGCCAGCAGCTTAGTCCGGGAACCGAATGAGCAGTTCTTC
CASSLVREPNEQFF
>TRBJ1-1|few|TRBD1|TRBV12-3/TRBV12-4
TGTGCCAGCAGTACCACGACAGGGGGCGCCTATTATATTTGGGTAGCTTTCTTT
CASSTTTGGAYYIWVAFF
>TRBJ2-3|.|.|TRBV2
TGTGCCAGCCGGAGGGGGACGGGGCCAGATACGCAGTATTTT
CASRRGTGPDTQYF
>TRBJ2-3|few|.|TRBV28
TGTGCCAGCACCCCTGGGGCTAGCAGAGCAGATACGCAGTATTTT
CASTPGASRADTQYF
>TRBJ1-1|.|.|TRBV11-2
TGTGCCAGCAGCTTAGACTTTCGGACAGCGAACACTGAAGCTTTCTTT
CASSLDFRTANTEAFF
>TRBJ2-1|.|TRBD1|TRBV7-9
TGTGCCAGCAGCTTAGGGGACAGGGGGCCCTACAATGAGCAGTTCTTC
CASSLGDRGPYNEQFF
>TRBJ2-7|few|TRBD1|TRBV29-1
TGCAGCGCGATCGCAGGGGGTTCCTACGAGCAGTACTTC
CSAIAGGSYEQYF
>TRBJ2-3|.|.|TRBV20-1
TGCAGTGCTAGAGAGCGGGGGCCGCTTAGCACAGATACGCAGTATTTT
CSARERGPLSTDTQYF
>TRBJ1-4|few|.|TRBV7-9
TGTGCCAGCAGCTCCCCAAGAGGGGGAACTAATGAAAAACTGTTTTTT
CASSSPRGGTNEKLFF
>TRBJ2-7|many|TRBD2|TRBV28
TGTGCCAGCAGTTCGAATCAGCGGGGCGTCTACGAGCAGTACTTC
CASSSNQRGVYEQYF
>TRBJ2-1|.|.|TRBV29-1
TGCAGCGTTGAAAAGGGCCTGTATAACAATGAGCAGTTCTTC
CSVEKGLYNNEQFF
>TRBJ2-5|few|.|TRBV5-1
TGCGCCAGCAGGTTCAGAGGCCAAGAGACCCAGTACTTC
CASRFRGQETQYF
>TRBJ1-2|few|.|TRBV5-5
TGTGCCAGCAGCCTCAGCACACACCCATATGGCTACACCTTC
CASSLSTHPYGYTF
>TRBJ1-1|.|TRBD1|TRBV7-9
TGTGCCAGCAGCTTGGACAGGATTTTTCGGCTGAACACTGAAGCTTTCTTT
CASSLDRIFRLNTEAFF
>TRBJ2-2|few|TRBD2|TRBV4-2
TGTGCCAGCAGCCAAGCTCCGAGGCTGGGACTAGCGGGGGCCACAAGGGTGAACACCGGGGAGCTGTTTTTT
CASSQAPRLGLAGATRVNTGELFF
>TRBJ1-6|once|TRBD1|TRBV6-5
TGTGCCAGCAGTCCAAACGCCGGGGCAGGGGGTAATTCACCCCTCCACTTT
CASSPNAGAGGNSPLHF
>TRBJ2-1|.|TRBD2|TRBV18
TGTGCCAGCTCACCAACTAGCGGGGGGGACAATGAGCAGTTCTTC
CASSPTSGGDNEQFF
>TRBJ2-5|few|.|TRBV27
TGTGCCAGCACCCTCTTGGGTAAAGAGACCCAGTACTTC
CASTLLGKETQYF
>TRBJ1-1|.|.|TRBV7-9
TGTGCCAGCAGCTCTCCCGGGACAACGAACACTGAAGCTTTCTTT
CASSSPGTTNTEAFF
>TRBJ2-7|many|.|TRBV6-5
TGTGCCAGCAGTTACAACGCAGCCGCCTACGAGCAGTACTTC
CASSYNAAAYEQYF
>TRBJ1-4|.|TRBD1|TRBV5-6
TGTGCCAGCAGCGCTAACCCCAGGGGGGCTAATGAAAAACTGTTTTTT
CASSANPRGANEKLFF
>TRBJ2-3|.|.|TRBV4-3
TGCGCCAGCAGCCAAGATCCAGGGAAGGGGGATACGCAGTATTTT
CASSQDPGKGDTQYF